These 14 T cell receptor beta chains came from one sample sequenced in a study of cytomegalovirus exposure and HLA in healthy donors. PCR was performed using 60 Vbeta and 13 Jbeta primers. TCRdb's table, derived via immunoSEQ multiplex PCR, lists solely in-frame clones and lacks some. This sample carries 200,000 or so clones, 60% to 85% of them seen once, and the ten largest clones take roughly a sixth. Material: PBMCs. These receptor sequences come from a man aged 40-49 years in good health and CMV-seronegative.

The chain couples TRBV6-5 to TRBJ2-5, with a weak D call TRBD1 (5 bases). With 2 bases removed from V and 4 bases from J, the gap between germline ends came to 17 bases. CDR1 and CDR2 from the germline V gene are MNHEY and SVGAGI. This CDR3 is 16 amino acids long. For the CDR3, the DNA is TGTGCCAGCAGTTACAGAGGCAGGGTGTCAGGAGAGACCCAGTACTTC. Protein: CASSYRGRVSGETQYF.

V and J are TRBV7-2 and TRBJ2-5, with TRBD2 matching 10 bases. Looked up from germline, CDR1 is SGHTA and CDR2 is FQGNSA. CDR3 length: 14 residues. J lost 3 bases, V lost 10 bases, and 8 bases had no gene match. CDR3 in DNA: TGTGCCATCACAGCGGGGGGGTCGAAAGAGACCCAGTACTTC. Protein product: CAITAGGSKETQYF.

The J gene is TRBJ2-1, the V gene TRBV18, with TRBD2 matching 11 bases. The germline gives CDR1 KGHSH, CDR2 LQKENI. With 6 bases clipped from V and 5 bases from J, the junction kept 9 bases outside the gene matches. CDR3 length equals 16 residues. For the CDR3, the DNA is TGTGCCAGCTCGCCCGGGACTAGCGGAGCTAACAATGAGCAGTTCTTC. The encoded protein is CASSPGTSGANNEQFF.

The chain employs TRBV29-1 and TRBJ2-7, with 12 bases identical to TRBD2. CDR3 length equals 17 residues. The V gene end was trimmed by 6 bases and the J gene end by 6 bases; junction bases not matched to a gene: 18. Germline V gene lookup returns CDR1 SQVTM and CDR2 ANQGSEA. This CDR3 is CSVRGQYGVLAGGEQYF. As DNA, the CDR3 is TGCAGCGTCAGGGGGCAGTACGGGGTACTAGCGGGAGGCGAGCAGTACTTC.

The chain carries TRBV9 and TRBJ1-2; TRBD1 agrees at 8 bases. The V gene end was trimmed by 0 bases and the J gene end by 3 bases; junction bases not matched to a gene: 4. The length of the CDR3 is 15 residues. Germline lookup yields CDR1 SGDLS and CDR2 YYNGEE. CDR3 amino acids: CASSVADRVDYGYTF. DNA for the CDR3: TGTGCCAGCAGCGTAGCGGACAGGGTGGACTATGGCTACACCTTC.

The chain uses TRBV30 and TRBJ1-2, with no clear D. V lost 4 bases to trimming and J lost 3 bases, with 12 bases between them. The CDR3 is 13 residues long. The germline V gene encodes CDR1 GTSNPN and CDR2 SVGIG (reference sequence). As DNA, the CDR3 is TGTGCCTGGACGGTAAGCCTTGACTATGGCTACACCTTC. This gives the protein CAWTVSLDYGYTF. The full variable domain, completed using reference TRBV30 and TRBJ1-2, is SQTIHQWPATLVQPVGSPLSLECTVEGTSNPNLYWYRQAAGRGLQLLFYSVGIGQISSEVPQNLSASRPQDRQFILSSKKLLLSDSGFYLCAWTVSLDYGYTFGSGTRLTVV.

J is TRBJ2-5 and V is TRBV7-2; D is perhaps TRBD1 (6 bases). V was clipped by 3 bases and J by 3 bases, with 11 bases between them. The CDR3 sequence is 14 residues long. Germline CDR1 is SGHTA and CDR2 is FQGNSA. CDR3 DNA: TGTGCCAGCAGCTTTCGACAGGAAAAAGAGACCCAGTACTTC. Translated: CASSFRQEKETQYF.

The chain joins TRBV4-1 to TRBJ1-4; TRBD1 is a possible D gene (5 bases). Germline CDR1 and CDR2: MGHRA and YSYEKL. The V end lost 6 bases, the J end lost 10 bases, and 18 bases lay between the germline ends. The CDR3 sequence is 14 residues long. The CDR3 DNA sequence: TGCGCCAGCAGTCCGGAGACGGGGACTGGAAAACTGTTTTTT. It codes for CASSPETGTGKLFF.

The chain uses TRBV5-1 and TRBJ2-2; no definite D call. Trimming took off 0 bases at V and 4 bases at J, with 10 bases between the two ends. The CDR3 sequence is 15 residues long. Germline loops: CDR1 SGHRS, CDR2 YFSETQ. The CDR3 DNA reads as TGCGCCAGCAGCTTGGGTAGTTACTTCACCGGGGAGCTGTTTTTT. Its protein is CASSLGSYFTGELFF. The variable domain in full, completed from reference TRBV5-1 and TRBJ2-2, reads KAGVTQTPRYLIKTRGQQVTLSCSPISGHRSVSWYQQTPGQGLQFLFEYFSETQRNKGNFPGRFSGRQFSNSRSEMNVSTLELGDSALYLCASSLGSYFTGELFFGEGSRLTVL.

This chain connects TRBV30 to TRBJ2-3; tentatively, D is TRBD2 (6 bases). The length of the CDR3 is 14 residues. Germline CDR1 reads GTSNPN; CDR2 reads SVGIG (reference sequence). V lost 2 bases and J lost 2, with 11 bases in between. CDR3 protein: CAWSRDFATDTQYF. The CDR3 DNA reads TGTGCCTGGAGTCGGGACTTTGCCACAGATACGCAGTATTTT. The complete variable domain, with remaining parts taken from reference TRBV30 and TRBJ2-3, reads SQTIHQWPATLVQPVGSPLSLECTVEGTSNPNLYWYRQAAGRGLQLLFYSVGIGQISSEVPQNLSASRPQDRQFILSSKKLLLSDSGFYLCAWSRDFATDTQYFGPGTRLTVL.

As to this clone: This CDR3 is also generated by other DNA sequences in the sample. V and J are TRBV28 and TRBJ2-7, with no clear D. The CDR3 runs 13 residues. Germline assignment: CDR1 MDHEN and CDR2 SYDVKM. The V and J ends lost 2 bases and 3 bases respectively, with 8 bases between them. The CDR3 is CASSLVSGYEQYF. The CDR3 bases are TGTGCCAGCAGTTTAGTTTCCGGCTACGAGCAGTACTTC. Supplemented by reference TRBV28 and TRBJ2-7, the full variable domain reads DVKVTQSSRYLVKRTGEKVFLECVQDMDHENMFWYRQDPGLGLRLIYFSYDVKMKEKGDIPEGYSVSREKKERFSLILESASTNQTSMYLCASSLVSGYEQYFGPGTRLTVT.

The J gene is TRBJ2-7, the V gene TRBV14, with a possible D match to TRBD1 (7 bases). The germline V and J ends were trimmed by 0 bases and 10 bases, with 19 bases remaining between them. This CDR3 is built from 15 residues. The germline gives CDR1 SGHDN, CDR2 FVKESK. The CDR3 bases are TGTGCCAGCAGCCAAGATCTTAGGACAGGACTAACTCAGTACTTC. Amino acids: CASSQDLRTGLTQYF.

The gene calls are TRBV19 and TRBJ1-1; TRBD1 matches at 8 bases. V lost 5 bases, J lost 6 bases, and 8 bases stayed unmatched. The V gene's germline CDR1 is LNHDA and CDR2 SQIVND (reference sequence). This CDR3 has 14 amino acids. The CDR3 DNA reads TGTGCCAGTAGTCCTCGCCCAGGGGGCTCTGAAGCTTTCTTT. This gives the protein CASSPRPGGSEAFF.

V usage is TRBV4-1 and J usage is TRBJ2-1; the match to TRBD2 covers 12 bases. This CDR3 spans 15 amino acids. Germline loops: CDR1 MGHRA, CDR2 YSYEKL. Germline trimming cut 0 bases from V and 15 bases from J; bases unmatched to any gene: 9. The CDR3 region is CASSQETLAGGHRFF. CDR3 nucleotides: TGCGCCAGCAGCCAAGAAACTCTAGCGGGGGGGCATAGGTTCTTC.